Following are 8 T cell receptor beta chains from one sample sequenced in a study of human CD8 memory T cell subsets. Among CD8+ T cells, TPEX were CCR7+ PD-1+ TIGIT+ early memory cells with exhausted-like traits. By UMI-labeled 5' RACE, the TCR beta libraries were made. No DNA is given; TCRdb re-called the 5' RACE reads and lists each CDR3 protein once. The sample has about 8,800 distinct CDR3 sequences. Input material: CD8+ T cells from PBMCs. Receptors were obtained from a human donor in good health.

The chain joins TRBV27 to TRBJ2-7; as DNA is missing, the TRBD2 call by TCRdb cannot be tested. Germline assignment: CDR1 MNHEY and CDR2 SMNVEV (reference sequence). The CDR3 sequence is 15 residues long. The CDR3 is CASSLRQSPYYEQYF.

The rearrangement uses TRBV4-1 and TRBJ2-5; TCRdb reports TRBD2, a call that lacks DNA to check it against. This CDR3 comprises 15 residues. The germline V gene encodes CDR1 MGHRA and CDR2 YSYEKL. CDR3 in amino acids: CASSQSRDSEETQYF.

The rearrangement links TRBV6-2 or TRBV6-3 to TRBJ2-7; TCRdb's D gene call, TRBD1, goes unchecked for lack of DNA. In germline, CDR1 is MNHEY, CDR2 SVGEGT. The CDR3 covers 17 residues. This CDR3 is CASSYPPPQRSSYEQYF.

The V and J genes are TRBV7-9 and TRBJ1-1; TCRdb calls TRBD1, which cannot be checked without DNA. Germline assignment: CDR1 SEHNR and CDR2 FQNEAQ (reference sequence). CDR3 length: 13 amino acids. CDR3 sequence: CASSAPGGTEAFF.

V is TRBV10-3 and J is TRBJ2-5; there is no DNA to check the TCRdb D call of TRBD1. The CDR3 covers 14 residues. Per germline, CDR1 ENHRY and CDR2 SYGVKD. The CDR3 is CAISSGTGEETQYF.

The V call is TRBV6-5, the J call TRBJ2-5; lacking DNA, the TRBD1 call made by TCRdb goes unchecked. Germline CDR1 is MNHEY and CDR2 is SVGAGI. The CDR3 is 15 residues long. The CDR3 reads CASSYTRGALEDQYF.

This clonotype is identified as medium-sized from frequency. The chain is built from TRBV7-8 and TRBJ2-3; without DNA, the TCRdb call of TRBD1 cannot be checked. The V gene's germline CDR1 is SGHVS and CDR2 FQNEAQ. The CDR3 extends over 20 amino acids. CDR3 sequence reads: CASSFNFETGGDPSTDTQYF.

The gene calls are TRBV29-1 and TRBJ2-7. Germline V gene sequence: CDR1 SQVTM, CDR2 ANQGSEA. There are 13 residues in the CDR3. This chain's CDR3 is CSAQGSNSYEQYF.